A selection of T cell receptor beta chains follows, all from one sample in a study of T cell responses to AZD1222 COVID-19 vaccine. Method: immunoSEQ multiplex PCR; TCRdb's copy keeps in-frame clones and lacks some. This table has about 120,000 clones, 80% to 95% appearing once. The sequencing here drew on peripheral blood, taken on day 0 of AZD1222 vaccination. The receptor set was obtained from an adult in good health. CDR3s include the opening cysteine and the closing phenylalanine or tryptophan. D genes are given only for firm matches. Some rows mark clone size as missing; the rest say once, few, many or name a class of expanded clone.

j_call clone_size v_call d_call cdr3_nt cdr3_aa
TRBJ1-2 . TRBV28 TRBD1 TGTGCCAGCAGTGGGACGTCGTACAGGGGATATGGCTACACCTTC CASSGTSYRGYGYTF
TRBJ1-2 . TRBV4-3 . TGCGCCAGCAGCCAAGAGGCCGGGGATGGCTACACCTTC CASSQEAGDGYTF
TRBJ2-7 . TRBV14 . TGTGCCAGCAGCCGACACTACGAGCAGTACTTC CASSRHYEQYF
TRBJ2-2 . TRBV19 . TGTGCCAGCAAGGGGACGGCGAACACCGGGGAGCTGTTTTTT CASKGTANTGELFF
TRBJ1-6 . TRBV28 . TGTGCCAGCAGTTACCTTGGGTCACCCCTCCACTTT CASSYLGSPLHF
TRBJ2-7 once TRBV6-2/TRBV6-3 . TGTGCCAGCAGTTATGAGCTGGGCAGGGCAACCTACGAGCAGTACTTC CASSYELGRATYEQYF
TRBJ2-7 once TRBV5-1 . TGCGCCAGCAGCTTGGAATTGGCGGGACACCGAGGGGCCTACGAGCAGTACTTC CASSLELAGHRGAYEQYF
TRBJ1-2 once TRBV2 TRBD1 TGTGCCAGCACGAGGGGGCAGGATCTCGCTGGCTACACCTTC CASTRGQDLAGYTF
TRBJ1-3 . TRBV7-2 TRBD1 TGTGCCAGCAGCTCGGGGACAGGGAAGGGAAACACCATATATTTT CASSSGTGKGNTIYF
TRBJ1-5 . TRBV2 TRBD1 TGTGCCAGCAGTGATGGGACAGGGGCTAGCAATCAGCCCCAGCATTTT CASSDGTGASNQPQHF
TRBJ1-6 . TRBV28 TRBD1 TGTGCCAGCACCTCAGGGGGGGGCGGGTCCTATAATTCACCCCTCCACTTT CASTSGGGGSYNSPLHF
TRBJ1-1 . TRBV3-1/TRBV3-2 TRBD1 TGTGCCAGCAGCCGAGCCGGGACAGGGAACACTGAAGCTTTCTTT CASSRAGTGNTEAFF
TRBJ2-1 few TRBV6-5 TRBD1 TGTGCCAGCAGAGCCAGGGGGAATGAGCAGTTCTTC CASRARGNEQFF
TRBJ2-5 . TRBV6-2/TRBV6-3 . TGTGCCAGCAGTTACCCTACTAAGACCCAGTACTTC CASSYPTKTQYF
TRBJ1-5 . TRBV5-6 TRBD1 TGTGCCAGCAGCCTCCGGGACAGACCGTTTCAGCCCCAGCATTTT CASSLRDRPFQPQHF
TRBJ1-2 . TRBV7-9 . TGTGCCAGCAGCTTTGGGGTGCCGACCTCTCTCTATGGCTACACCTTC CASSFGVPTSLYGYTF
TRBJ1-2 . TRBV19 TRBD1 TGTGCCAGTAGGGACAGGGGATGGGGCTACACCTTC CASRDRGWGYTF
TRBJ2-3 once TRBV9 . TGTGCCAGCAGCGTAGTGCTAGGAGATACGCAGTATTTT CASSVVLGDTQYF
TRBJ2-5 . TRBV5-1 TRBD1 TGCGCCAGCAGCATCAGGACAGGGCCGCCTCAAGAGACCCAGTACTTC CASSIRTGPPQETQYF
TRBJ2-2 . TRBV9 TRBD1 TGTGCCAGCTCGGACAGGGTGGACGGGGAGCTGTTTTTT CASSDRVDGELFF
TRBJ2-7 . TRBV11-2 . TGTGCCAGCAGCTTAGTTCTGCGGGGTTCCTTCTACGAGCAGTACTTC CASSLVLRGSFYEQYF
TRBJ2-1 . TRBV7-3 . TGTGCCAGCAGCCCCGTTGTCTCCTCCTATGAGCAGTTCTTC CASSPVVSSYEQFF
TRBJ2-1 . TRBV27 TRBD1 TGTGCCAGCAGTTTAGGTACAGGGGGTCCCTACAATGAGCAGTTCTTC CASSLGTGGPYNEQFF
TRBJ1-1 . TRBV12-3/TRBV12-4 . TGTGCCAGCAGTCAGGTCATGAACACTGAAGCTTTCTTT CASSQVMNTEAFF
TRBJ2-1 . TRBV5-1 TRBD2 TGCGCCAGCAGCTTGCGGGGCCCGGGACTAGCGGGGGTATTCGACTACAATGAGCAGTTCTTC CASSLRGPGLAGVFDYNEQFF